This is a list of T cell receptor beta chains from one sample in a study of blood T cell repertoires in COVID-19. Generated by immunoSEQ multiplex PCR, the TCRdb table keeps only in-frame clones and is missing some. The repertoire holds roughly 100,000 clones, with about 83% as singletons. The sample was peripheral blood. These receptors were collected from a man between 65 and 80 years old with active or convalescent COVID-19. Both conserved end residues are part of each CDR3. Fields, in order: V gene, J gene, CDR3 length, clone size, D gene, CDR3 DNA, CDR3 protein. A D gene is named only where the DNA matches it firmly. Rows give clone size only sometimes, using once, few, many, or a class for an expanded clone.

TRBV24-1,TRBJ2-1,12,.,.,TGTGCCACCAGTGATCTTTACAATGAGCAGTTCTTC,CATSDLYNEQFF
TRBV7-9,TRBJ2-3,16,.,TRBD2,TGTGCCAGCAGCTGGGGGGGGTTTAAGTCCACAGATACGCAGTATTTT,CASSWGGFKSTDTQYF
TRBV28,TRBJ1-1,15,.,.,TGTGCCAGCAGTTTACCCCTCTCCTTGAACACTGAAGCTTTCTTT,CASSLPLSLNTEAFF
TRBV18,TRBJ2-5,13,.,TRBD1,TGTGCCAGCTCACCGGGACAGCAAGAGACCCAGTACTTC,CASSPGQQETQYF
TRBV7-8,TRBJ2-1,12,.,.,TGTGCCAGCAGCCGGCAGGGGAATGAGCAGTTCTTC,CASSRQGNEQFF
TRBV28,TRBJ2-1,15,.,.,TGTGCCAGCAGCCCCAGGCGGGGCTACTACAATGAGCAGTTCTTC,CASSPRRGYYNEQFF
TRBV6-6,TRBJ2-2,15,.,TRBD1,TGTGCCAGCAGTTACAGGGGGCTGGACACCGGGGAGCTGTTTTTT,CASSYRGLDTGELFF
TRBV7-2,TRBJ1-2,13,.,.,TGTGCCAGCAGCTCCCTTGGAGGATACGGCTACACCTTC,CASSSLGGYGYTF
TRBV29-1,TRBJ2-5,15,once,.,TGCAGCGCTCCACCGTCGGGGGGCCGGGGGGAGACCCAGTACTTC,CSAPPSGGRGETQYF
TRBV5-1,TRBJ2-6,19,.,.,TGCGCCAGCAGCTCGCCTCCGGGACAAGGGATGTCTGGGGCCAACGTCCTGACTTTC,CASSSPPGQGMSGANVLTF
TRBV28,TRBJ1-1,13,.,.,TGTGCCAGCAGTTATGTCAGAAACACTGAAGCTTTCTTT,CASSYVRNTEAFF
TRBV7-2,TRBJ2-3,16,.,TRBD2,TGTGCCAGCAGCTTTACTAGCGGGGCCAGCACAGATACGCAGTATTTT,CASSFTSGASTDTQYF
TRBV28,TRBJ2-7,16,.,TRBD1,TGTGCCAGCAGTGCGCATTCCGGGACAGGGAGTAACGAGCAGTACTTC,CASSAHSGTGSNEQYF